A single TCR beta chain is shown here with its context. These data originate in a study of blood T cell repertoires in COVID-19. The wider study: Acute-phase and convalescent COVID-19 samples originated in the United States, Italy and Spain. T cells, B-cell-depleted T cells, or PBMCs provided the cDNA or gDNA that served as material.

Authors' analysis steps: Reference gene primer amplification in the assay estimated nucleated cell counts. TCRdb keeps only in-frame clones here, not all; method: immunoSEQ multiplex PCR. V and J calls and clone size come straight from that table; D and trimming were deduced from the DNA. The profile shows 200,000 or so clones, under 90% of them singletons. There are 15 residues in the CDR3. Germline V CDR1 and CDR2: SGDLS, YYNGEE. V was pared by 3 bases and J by 2 bases, with 6 bases of the junction left unmatched. The sample comprised peripheral blood. The source is a man aged 55 to 70 who had recovered from COVID-19. V gene TRBV9 combines with J gene TRBJ2-7; 9 bases match TRBD2. The CDR3 loop reads CASSGGSSGAYEQYF. Here the CDR3 DNA reads TGTGCCAGCAGCGGGGGTTCTAGCGGGGCCTACGAGCAGTACTTC.